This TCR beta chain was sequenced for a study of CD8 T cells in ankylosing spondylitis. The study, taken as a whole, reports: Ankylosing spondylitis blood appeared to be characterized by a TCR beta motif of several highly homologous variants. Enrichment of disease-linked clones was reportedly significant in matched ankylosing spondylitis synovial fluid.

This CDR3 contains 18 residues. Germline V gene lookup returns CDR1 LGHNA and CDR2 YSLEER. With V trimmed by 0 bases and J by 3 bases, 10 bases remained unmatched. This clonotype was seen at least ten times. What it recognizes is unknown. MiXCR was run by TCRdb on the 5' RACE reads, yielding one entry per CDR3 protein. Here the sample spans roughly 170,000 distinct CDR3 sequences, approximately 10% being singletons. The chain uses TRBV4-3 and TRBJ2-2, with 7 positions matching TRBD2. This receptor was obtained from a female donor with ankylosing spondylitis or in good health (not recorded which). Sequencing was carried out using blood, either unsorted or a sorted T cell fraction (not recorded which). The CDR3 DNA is TGCGCCAGCAGCCAAGATAGAAGCAGCGGGAAGCACACCGGGGAGCTGTTTTTT. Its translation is CASSQDRSSGKHTGELFF.